This T cell receptor beta chain came from a study of blood T cell repertoires in COVID-19. Trimming pared 1 base from V and 2 bases from J, leaving 18 bases between. CDR3 length equals 18 residues. Germline values: CDR1 LNHDA, CDR2 SQIVND (reference sequence). Some clones are missing from TCRdb's copy, which holds only in-frame ones; the method was immunoSEQ multiplex PCR. The sample has 160,000 or so clones, more than 65% seen once. The clonotype comes from a man between 45 and 60 years old who had recovered from COVID-19. The sequencing sample was made of PBMCs or T cells enriched from blood (not recorded which). The chain carries TRBV19 and TRBJ1-5; no clear D gene. CDR3 nucleotides: TGTGCCAGTAGTATAGGGGGAGGTAGGCAGGCTGGCAATCAGCCCCAGCATTTT. Its protein is CASSIGGGRQAGNQPQHF.